The rows below give T cell receptor beta chains drawn from one sample of a study of blood T cell repertoires in COVID-19. Data came from immunoSEQ multiplex PCR; TCRdb stores just in-frame clones and leaves some out. This repertoire shows 75,000 to 90,000 clones, more than 75% found once; its top ten account for roughly 8%. Sequenced sample: peripheral blood. These receptors originate from a man aged 45-65 years with active COVID-19. Both conserved end residues are part of each CDR3. Fields, in order: clone size, V gene, J gene, D gene, CDR3 protein, CDR3 DNA. The D gene is left open where the match is weak. For some rows the clone size is stated as once, few or many, or as a class when expanded; others skip it.

.	TRBV30	TRBJ1-5	TRBD1	CACSRGQGDDQPQHF	TGTGCCTGCTCAAGGGGACAGGGGGACGATCAGCCCCAGCATTTT
.	TRBV5-4	TRBJ2-2	TRBD1	CASSFGQGANTGELFF	TGTGCCAGCAGTTTCGGACAGGGGGCGAACACCGGGGAGCTGTTTTTT
.	TRBV5-6	TRBJ1-2	TRBD1	CASSPIPGQGNYGYTF	TGTGCCAGCAGCCCGATCCCGGGACAGGGGAACTATGGCTACACCTTC
once	TRBV28	TRBJ2-7	TRBD1	CASSMDRVSYEQYF	TGTGCCAGCAGTATGGACAGGGTTTCCTACGAGCAGTACTTC
few	TRBV6-5	TRBJ1-1	.	CASSYRQAAEAFF	TGTGCCAGCAGTTACCGACAGGCGGCTGAAGCTTTCTTT
.	TRBV6-6	TRBJ2-3	TRBD1	CASSYSTTGVGDTQYF	TGTGCCAGCAGTTACTCGACGACAGGGGTCGGGGATACGCAGTATTTT
.	TRBV27	TRBJ2-3	.	CASSLGGGADTQYF	TGTGCCAGCAGTTTAGGTGGGGGCGCAGATACGCAGTATTTT
.	TRBV10-3	TRBJ1-1	.	CATEGDTEAFF	TGTGCCACAGAGGGGGACACTGAAGCTTTCTTT
.	TRBV3-1/TRBV3-2	TRBJ2-1	TRBD2	CASRKVPGLAMRQEQFF	TGTGCCAGCAGGAAAGTACCGGGACTAGCAATGCGGCAGGAGCAGTTCTTC
.	TRBV4-1	TRBJ1-2	TRBD1	CASSPRTGMDYGYTF	TGCGCCAGCAGCCCTAGGACAGGGATGGACTATGGCTACACCTTC
.	TRBV6-5	TRBJ2-2	TRBD1	CASWLDRGRTGELFF	TGTGCCAGCTGGCTTGACAGGGGGCGCACCGGGGAGCTGTTTTTT
once	TRBV27	TRBJ1-2	.	CASSFTAGEVNGYTF	TGTGCCAGCAGTTTCACGGCCGGGGAGGTGAATGGCTACACCTTC
.	TRBV6-6	TRBJ2-1	TRBD2	CASSYSGLATYNEQFF	TGTGCCAGCAGTTACAGCGGACTAGCGACCTACAATGAGCAGTTCTTC
.	TRBV7-3	TRBJ2-1	.	CASSLNSLNEQFF	TGTGCCAGCAGCTTAAACAGCCTCAATGAGCAGTTCTTC
.	TRBV7-2	TRBJ2-1	.	CASSLNGDGGLNEQFF	TGTGCCAGCAGCTTAAATGGAGATGGCGGACTCAATGAGCAGTTCTTC
.	TRBV5-6	TRBJ1-2	.	CASNSVGAIGGYTF	TGTGCCAGCAACTCGGTAGGGGCCATCGGTGGCTACACCTTC
.	TRBV7-2	TRBJ2-2	TRBD2	CASSQRGAGELFF	TGTGCCAGCAGCCAACGGGGGGCCGGGGAGCTGTTTTTT
.	TRBV2	TRBJ1-2	TRBD1	CASRKGASYGYTF	TGTGCCAGCAGAAAGGGGGCGAGCTATGGCTACACCTTC
.	TRBV7-8	TRBJ1-1	.	CASSLKGLEGTEAFF	TGTGCCAGCAGCTTAAAAGGGTTAGAGGGCACTGAAGCTTTCTTT
.	TRBV19	TRBJ1-6	TRBD1	CASSPQGVGSPLHF	TGTGCCAGTAGTCCCCAGGGGGTCGGCTCACCCCTCCACTTT
once	TRBV3-1/TRBV3-2	TRBJ2-2	TRBD1	CASSRPGTGIGELFF	TGTGCCAGCAGCCGCCCCGGGACAGGGATCGGGGAGCTGTTTTTT
.	TRBV24-1	TRBJ2-1	TRBD1	CATSRGTGRLDNEQFF	TGTGCCACCAGTCGGGGGACAGGTCGCCTAGACAATGAGCAGTTCTTC
.	TRBV5-1	TRBJ2-5	TRBD2	CASSSGTSGGTQGTQYF	TGCGCCAGCAGCTCGGGGACTAGCGGGGGGACACAGGGGACCCAGTACTTC
.	TRBV10-3	TRBJ1-2	TRBD1	CAIRGTGEGYTF	TGTGCCATCAGAGGGACAGGGGAAGGCTACACCTTC
.	TRBV28	TRBJ2-3	TRBD2	CASSSKTFLAGLTDTQYF	TGTGCCAGCAGTTCGAAGACTTTCCTAGCGGGCTTAACAGATACGCAGTATTTT
.	TRBV27	TRBJ2-5	TRBD2	CASSSRGLAETQYF	TGTGCCAGCAGTTCCAGGGGACTAGCCGAGACCCAGTACTTC
.	TRBV27	TRBJ2-1	TRBD2	CASKRAGVAYNEQFF	TGTGCCAGCAAAAGAGCGGGAGTGGCCTACAATGAGCAGTTCTTC
.	TRBV18	TRBJ1-1	.	CASSPTPGRESEAFF	TGTGCCAGCTCACCTACACCGGGCCGGGAGTCTGAAGCTTTCTTT